A single sample gave rise to the 26 T cell receptor beta chains below, sequenced in a study of T cell responses to AZD1222 COVID-19 vaccine. Clones were read by immunoSEQ multiplex PCR, and TCRdb kept only the in-frame ones, dropping some. The profile shows roughly 150,000 clones, 80% to 90% of them singletons. The sequences come from peripheral blood, collected on day 0 of AZD1222 vaccination. All receptors derive from an adult in good health.

The chain links TRBV13 to TRBJ1-5; D remains unclear. Trimming left V 4 bases short and J 2 bases short, with 15 bases between. The CDR3 loop spans 16 amino acids. The germline gives CDR1 PRHDT, CDR2 FYEKMQ (reference sequence). The CDR3 nucleotides read TGTGCCAGCAGCTCCCACAGCGAGGTGCGCAATCAGCCCCAGCATTTT. Translation gives CASSSHSEVRNQPQHF.

The genes are TRBV27 and TRBJ2-5, with TRBD1 identical over 12 bases. V gave up 5 bases and J gave up 0 bases; unmatched junction bases: 13. The germline CDR1 and CDR2 sequences are MNHEY and SMNVEV (reference sequence). CDR3 length equals 19 residues. This CDR3 reads CASSAAGTGGSLDQETQYF. The DNA of the CDR3 is TGTGCCAGCAGTGCCGCCGGGACAGGGGGCTCTTTGGACCAAGAGACCCAGTACTTC.

The V gene is TRBV29-1, the J gene TRBJ1-2; 8 bases align to TRBD1. The J segment lost 8 bases and the V segment lost 3 bases, leaving 11 bases of the junction unmatched. The CDR3 consists of 14 residues. Germline CDR1 is SQVTM and CDR2 is ANQGSEA. The chain's CDR3 is CSVDDRGEAGGYTF. The CDR3 nucleotides read TGCAGCGTTGATGACAGGGGCGAAGCGGGGGGCTACACCTTC.

This chain joins TRBV6-1 and TRBJ2-7, with D possibly TRBD1 on 5 matching bases. The CDR3 has 16 residues. Per germline, CDR1 MNHNS and CDR2 SASEGT. Trimming pared 3 bases from V and 3 bases from J, leaving 18 bases between. CDR3: CASSDSWAGLDYEQYV. In DNA, the CDR3 is TGTGCCAGCAGTGACAGTTGGGCAGGGCTAGACTACGAGCAGTACGTC.

The rearrangement links TRBV6-5 to TRBJ2-7, with 12 bases aligning to TRBD1. The CDR3 length is 15 residues. V shed 6 bases, J shed 2 bases, and the junction held 5 bases outside the gene matches. The V gene's germline CDR1 is MNHEY and CDR2 SVGAGI. CDR3 sequence: CASRAGTGGTYEQYV. The CDR3 DNA is TGTGCCAGCAGGGCGGGGACAGGGGGCACCTACGAGCAGTACGTC.

This chain uses TRBV5-4 with TRBJ2-7; 7 bases line up with TRBD2. Germline V lookup: CDR1 SGHNT, CDR2 YYREEE (reference sequence). This CDR3 has 14 residues. V was pared by 4 bases and J by 3 bases, with 7 bases of the junction left unmatched. CDR3 in amino acids: CASSEDAGDYEQYF. The CDR3, as DNA: TGTGCCAGCAGCGAAGACGCGGGAGACTACGAGCAGTACTTC.

The chain employs TRBV6-5 and TRBJ2-5; D remains ambiguous. Germline V gene lookup returns CDR1 MNHEY and CDR2 SVGAGI. Between the trimmed V and J ends, which lost 0 bases and 4 bases, there was a span of 9 bases. This CDR3 spans 14 amino acids. As DNA, the CDR3 is TGTGCCAGCAGTTACTCGAATGCGGCAGAGACCCAGTACTTC. Translation: CASSYSNAAETQYF.

V usage is TRBV29-1 and J usage is TRBJ2-1; 11 positions agree with TRBD1. V was clipped by 6 bases and J by 8 bases; unmatched bases: 6. Germline V gene sequence: CDR1 SQVTM, CDR2 ANQGSEA. The CDR3 runs to 13 residues. This CDR3 is CSVMGQGVYEQFF. In DNA, the CDR3 is TGCAGCGTCATGGGACAGGGGGTCTATGAGCAGTTCTTC.

The J gene is TRBJ2-1, the V gene TRBV24-1, with unresolved D. Looked up from germline, CDR1 is KGHDR and CDR2 is SFDVKD. The CDR3 contains 14 residues. V lost 5 bases, J lost 0 bases, and 7 bases lay in between. The chain's CDR3 is CATSGVPSYNEQFF. The CDR3 DNA sequence: TGTGCCACCAGTGGGGTGCCCTCCTACAATGAGCAGTTCTTC.

V usage is TRBV9 and J usage is TRBJ2-5, with a tentative D call TRBD2 (5 bases). This CDR3 region has 15 residues. With 0 bases removed from V and 4 bases from J, the gap between germline ends came to 13 bases. CDR1 is SGDLS, CDR2 YYNGEE, per germline. CDR3: CASSVGLALGETQYF. The CDR3 DNA reads TGTGCCAGCAGCGTAGGTCTAGCCTTAGGAGAGACCCAGTACTTC.

V usage is TRBV2 and J usage is TRBJ2-7, with TRBD1 identical over 8 bases. The CDR3 has 14 amino acids. Per the germline V gene, CDR1 is SNHLY and CDR2 is FYNNEI. V gave up 3 bases and J gave up 3 bases; unmatched junction bases: 4. The CDR3 reads CASSDPTGGYEQYF. The CDR3 DNA reads as TGTGCCAGCAGTGACCCAACAGGGGGCTACGAGCAGTACTTC.

CDR3 protein: CASSDRDRASQPQHF. For the CDR3, the DNA is TGTGCCAGCAGTGACCGGGACAGGGCCTCTCAGCCCCAGCATTTT. The chain joins TRBV6-1 to TRBJ1-5; TRBD1 agrees at 9 bases. The CDR3 totals 15 residues. The V gene's germline CDR1 is MNHNS and CDR2 SASEGT. The junction had 6 bases not matched to a gene; V was cut back by 3 bases and J by 6 bases.

In its sample, this clone was seen a few times. The chain uses TRBV7-3 and TRBJ1-6; the D is unclear. The CDR3 length is 14 residues. The ends were cut back, 2 bases at V and 9 bases at J, with 11 bases in the middle. Germline CDR1 and CDR2: SGHTA and FQGTGA. The CDR3 coding sequence is TGTGCCAGCAGCTTAGAGCCTCGTGGTTCACCCCTCCACTTT. Translation: CASSLEPRGSPLHF.

The rearrangement uses TRBV7-9 and TRBJ2-3; 11 bases match TRBD2. Germline CDR1 reads SEHNR; CDR2 reads FQNEAQ (reference sequence). The CDR3 covers 16 residues. The V and J ends lost 3 bases and 2 bases, in that order; junction bases with no gene match: 4. For the CDR3, the DNA is TGTGCCAGCAGCTTGACTAGCGGGGCGTTCACAGATACGCAGTATTTT. Translating it yields CASSLTSGAFTDTQYF. Full variable domain (outside the CDR3, taken from reference TRBV7-9 and TRBJ2-3): DTGVSQNPRHKITKRGQNVTFRCDPISEHNRLYWYRQTLGQGPEFLTYFQNEAQLEKSRLLSDRFSAERPKGSFSTLEIQRTEQGDSAMYLCASSLTSGAFTDTQYFGPGTRLTVL.

V usage is TRBV11-2 and J usage is TRBJ1-3, with D tentatively TRBD1 (5 bases). Trimming cost V 0 bases and J 1 base, with 7 bases left between them. This CDR3 has 15 amino acids. The germline V gene has CDR1 SGHAT and CDR2 FQNNGV. CDR3 nucleotide sequence: TGTGCCAGCAGCTTAGATTCAGGGTCTGGAAACACCATATATTTT. Translated: CASSLDSGSGNTIYF.

The chain combines TRBV18 with TRBJ2-3; maybe TRBD1 (5 bases). Trimming shortened V by 2 bases and J by 0 bases, and 9 bases separated the two germline ends. Germline V gene data show CDR1 as KGHSH and CDR2 as LQKENI. CDR3 length: 15 residues. The CDR3 protein is CASSPVGASTDTQYF. In DNA, the CDR3 is TGTGCCAGCTCACCAGTTGGGGCTAGCACAGATACGCAGTATTTT.

Concerning this clone itself: Its ends do not fully match the called genes, so a read error is possible. The rearrangement links TRBV7-7 to TRBJ2-3; a possible D gene is TRBD2 (7 bases). From germline, CDR1 is SSHAT and CDR2 FNYEAQ (reference sequence). This CDR3 comprises 14 residues. CDR3 in amino acids: CASSRGGAIDTQYF. The DNA of the CDR3 is TGTGCTAGCAGCCGAGGGGGGGCCATAGATACGCAGTATTTT. The variable domain in full, completed from reference TRBV7-7 and TRBJ2-3, reads GAGVSQSPRYKVTKRGQDVTLRCDPISSHATLYWYQQALGQGPEFLTYFNYEAQPDKSGLPSDRFSAERPEGSISTLTIQRTEQRDSAMYRCASSRGGAIDTQYFGPGTRLTVL.

The chain links TRBV5-4 to TRBJ1-1; D remains unclear. The CDR3 consists of 15 residues. The germline V gene encodes CDR1 SGHNT and CDR2 YYREEE (reference sequence). The ends were cut back, 1 base at V and 1 base at J, with 11 bases in the middle. CDR3 DNA sequence: TGTGCCAGCAGCTTGAATCTGGGCACGAACACTGAAGCTTTCTTT. Translation: CASSLNLGTNTEAFF.

The genes are TRBV25-1 and TRBJ2-1; D gene uncertain. The CDR3 covers 14 residues. Trimming removed 3 bases from V and 4 bases from J, with 10 bases in between. CDR1 is MGHDK and CDR2 is SYGVNS in the germline V gene. The CDR3 nucleotides read TGTGCCAGCAGTGAGGGAATATTTTACAATGAGCAGTTCTTC. Translating it yields CASSEGIFYNEQFF.

V and J are TRBV5-1 and TRBJ2-1; D not certain. The ends were cut back, 1 base at V and 3 bases at J, with 8 bases in the middle. This CDR3 is built from 14 residues. Germline V lookup: CDR1 SGHRS, CDR2 YFSETQ. The CDR3 DNA reads as TGCGCCAGCAGCTTGCAGGAGCTCTACAATGAGCAGTTCTTC. As protein: CASSLQELYNEQFF.

The J gene is TRBJ1-1, the V gene TRBV5-1, with TRBD1 matching 10 bases. V lost 4 bases, J lost 2 bases, and 2 bases stayed unmatched. The CDR3 is 14 residues long. Germline CDR1 SGHRS, CDR2 YFSETQ. The CDR3 bases are TGCGCCAGCAGCAGGGACAGGGGAAACACTGAAGCTTTCTTT. This encodes CASSRDRGNTEAFF.

This sequence joins TRBV6-5 and TRBJ1-2; perhaps TRBD1 as D (5 bases). The CDR3 has 13 amino acids. The V end lost 5 bases, the J end lost 8 bases, and 15 bases lay between the germline ends. Germline lookup yields CDR1 MNHEY and CDR2 SVGAGI. As DNA, the CDR3 is TGTGCCAGCAGTCCTACAGGCCCGCGGGGCTACACCTTC. It specifies CASSPTGPRGYTF.

The chain recombines TRBV6-2 or TRBV6-3 with TRBJ2-5; TRBD1 agrees at 7 bases. Germline lookup yields CDR1 MNHEY and CDR2 SVGEGT. The V gene end was trimmed by 0 bases and the J gene end by 4 bases; junction bases not matched to a gene: 11. The length of the CDR3 is 17 residues. In DNA, the CDR3 is TGTGCCAGCAGTTACTCTGATGACAGGGTGTCGGGAGAGACCCAGTACTTC. Encoded protein: CASSYSDDRVSGETQYF.

The chain links TRBV10-1 to TRBJ1-1; D is uncertain. The V end lost 4 bases, the J end lost 5 bases, and 8 bases lay between the germline ends. This CDR3 is 12 amino acids long. Germline CDR1 and CDR2: WNHNN and SYGVQD (reference sequence). CDR3 amino acids: CASSGTGTEAFF. The CDR3 DNA reads as TGCGCCAGCAGTGGGACTGGTACTGAAGCTTTCTTT.

The chain combines TRBV5-1 with TRBJ1-5; possibly TRBD1 for D (5 bases). The CDR3 has 16 amino acids. The V and J ends lost 0 bases and 5 bases respectively, with 15 bases between them. Germline CDR1 is SGHRS and CDR2 is YFSETQ. The CDR3, as DNA: TGCGCCAGCAGCTTGGGGTGGGACGGCGGGCATCAGCCCCAGCATTTT. It yields the protein CASSLGWDGGHQPQHF.

This sequence joins TRBV4-1 and TRBJ2-3; 8 bases are shared with TRBD1. CDR3 length equals 17 residues. V lost 1 base to trimming and J lost 2 bases; unmatched junction nucleotides: 8. The germline V gene encodes CDR1 MGHRA and CDR2 YSYEKL. The CDR3 loop reads CASSQGVQGVVTDTQYF. CDR3 nucleotides: TGCGCCAGCAGCCAAGGAGTACAGGGGGTGGTCACAGATACGCAGTATTTT.